The table lists the clone carrying this T cell receptor (beta chain) with a few counts. Original methodology: Using reference gene primer amplification, nucleated cell counts were estimated. The method was immunoSEQ multiplex PCR; TCRdb's version includes in-frame clones alone and lacks a portion of them. The V and J calls and clone size come from that table; D and trimming were worked out from the DNA. The sample gives more than 300,000 clones, around 87% of which show up once; over 9.5% is in the top ten. Followed over time, Seattle patients had been enrolled while infection was active. The sample belongs to a study of blood T cell repertoires in COVID-19. The wider study: Sites across the United States, Italy and Spain contributed samples from acute and convalescent COVID-19. T cells, B-cell-depleted T cells, or PBMCs provided the cDNA or gDNA that served as material.

V lost 3 bases and J 5 bases, leaving 10 bases between the germline ends. The CDR3 length is 14 residues. From germline, CDR1 is MDHEN and CDR2 SYDVKM. The receptor was isolated from a woman aged 25 to 39 with COVID-19, enrolled during active disease. The chain combines TRBV28 with TRBJ1-4, with D perhaps TRBD1 (5 bases). Material: peripheral blood. The CDR3 bases are TGTGCCAGCAGTTTTGAAGGGGTGAATGAAAAACTGTTTTTT. Translated: CASSFEGVNEKLFF.